Listed below are T cell receptor beta chains from one sample, sequenced in a study of cytomegalovirus exposure and HLA in healthy donors. Sequencing was performed with immunoSEQ multiplex PCR; in TCRdb, only in-frame clones are kept and a portion is missing. The table lists 85,000 to 100,000 clones, around 77% of them singletons, with 3.4% in the top ten. The sample consisted of PBMCs. These receptors were obtained from a man aged 35 to 55 in good health and CMV-seronegative. CDR3s include the opening cysteine and the closing phenylalanine or tryptophan. A D gene is named only where the DNA matches it firmly. Rows give clone size only sometimes, using once, few, many, or a class for an expanded clone.

TRBV7-2	once	TRBD2	TRBJ2-1	TGTGCCAGCAGCTTAGGGCGCGGGAGGGGTGAGCAGTTCTTC	CASSLGRGRGEQFF
TRBV5-1	-	TRBD1	TRBJ1-1	TGCGCCAGCAGCCTGCGGACAGGGTCGACTGAAGCTTTCTTT	CASSLRTGSTEAFF
TRBV18	-	-	TRBJ1-1	TGTGCCAGCTCGCCCACGGAGTACACTGAAGCTTTCTTT	CASSPTEYTEAFF
TRBV28	-	TRBD1	TRBJ1-2	TGTGCCAGCAGTTTAGCGGGGACAGGATACAATGGCTACACCTTC	CASSLAGTGYNGYTF
TRBV7-3	-	TRBD2	TRBJ2-7	TGTGCCAGCAGGTTCGGGGGACTAACCTACGAGCAGTACTTC	CASRFGGLTYEQYF
TRBV5-4	-	TRBD2	TRBJ2-1	TGTGCCAGCGCTCCGGGACTAGCGGGAGGTGAGCAGTTCTTC	CASAPGLAGGEQFF
TRBV2	-	-	TRBJ1-3	TGTGCCAGCAGTGAACCCCCGGGGAGCTCTGGAAACACCATATATTTT	CASSEPPGSSGNTIYF
TRBV5-1	-	-	TRBJ2-4	TGCGCCAGCAGCCCCCCCGAGGATAGCAAAAACATTCAGTACTTC	CASSPPEDSKNIQYF
TRBV7-9	-	-	TRBJ1-3	TGTGCCAGCAGTTATTCTGGAAACACCATATATTTT	CASSYSGNTIYF
TRBV18	-	-	TRBJ2-7	TGTGCCAGCTCCACTGCGGGGTTTACCTACGAGCAGTACTTC	CASSTAGFTYEQYF
TRBV12-5	-	TRBD2	TRBJ2-1	TGTGCTAGTGGTTTGGTCCTAGCGGGGGGGCAGAGTGAGCAGTTCTTC	CASGLVLAGGQSEQFF
TRBV11-2	-	-	TRBJ2-2	TGTGCCAGCAGGCCGCTAGCTGCCGCCGGGGAGCTGTTTTTT	CASRPLAAAGELFF
TRBV18	-	-	TRBJ1-1	TGTGTCAGCTCACCCCCCCGACAGATATTGAACACTGAAGCTTTCTTT	CVSSPPRQILNTEAFF
TRBV5-4	-	-	TRBJ1-2	TGTGCCAGCAGCTTGGGGTACAGGGATGGGAGCGGCTACACCTTC	CASSLGYRDGSGYTF
TRBV6-1	-	-	TRBJ2-7	TGTGCCAGCAGTGCATCCGGGGGTCGAATTTCCTACGAGCAGTACTTC	CASSASGGRISYEQYF
TRBV10-3	-	-	TRBJ1-1	TGTGCCAACAGACAGGACATGAACACTGAAGCTTTCTTT	CANRQDMNTEAFF
TRBV27	once	-	TRBJ1-1	TGTGCCAGCAGGGCGCCGGGACATACGAACACTGAAGCTTTCTTT	CASRAPGHTNTEAFF
TRBV2	-	-	TRBJ1-5	TGTGCCAGCAGTGGTAGTGGAGGAGGTCAGCCCCAGCATTTT	CASSGSGGGQPQHF
TRBV18	-	-	TRBJ1-6	TGTGCCAGCTCACCAGCGGGGAACTATAATTCACCCCTCCACTTT	CASSPAGNYNSPLHF
TRBV19	-	TRBD2	TRBJ2-2	TGTGCCAGTAGTATGAGACTAGCGGGTTCGAACACCGGGGAGCTGTTTTTT	CASSMRLAGSNTGELFF
TRBV28	once	-	TRBJ1-2	TGTGCCAGCACCTCAGGCGGGGGCGGATCCTATGGCTACACCTTC	CASTSGGGGSYGYTF
TRBV28	-	-	TRBJ2-1	TGTGCCAGCAGTCCCGGGACAAGAAATGAGCAGTTCTTC	CASSPGTRNEQFF
TRBV19	few	TRBD1	TRBJ1-2	TGTGCCACTAGGGACAGAGGGGTCTATGGCTACACCTTC	CATRDRGVYGYTF
TRBV18	few	-	TRBJ1-5	TGTGCCAGCTCACCACGTGGGGGCGCAGGGAATCAGCCCCAGCATTTT	CASSPRGGAGNQPQHF
TRBV10-1	large	-	TRBJ2-1	TGCGCCAGCAGTTTACGGCAGGCATACAATGAGCAGTTCTTC	CASSLRQAYNEQFF
TRBV2	-	-	TRBJ2-5	TGTGCCAGCAGTGAAGGACCAAGCAGGGGCGGAGAGACCCAGTACTTC	CASSEGPSRGGETQYF
TRBV18	few	-	TRBJ2-7	TGTGCCAGCTCACAAGAAACCCTAGCGACCCTATACGAGCAGTACTTC	CASSQETLATLYEQYF
TRBV2	once	-	TRBJ1-3	TGTGCCAGCAGTGGAGGGGGGGCCGATGGAAACACCATATATTTT	CASSGGGADGNTIYF
TRBV6-5	-	TRBD2	TRBJ2-7	TGTGCCAGCAGCCGGTGGGGGGGCGAGCAGTACTTC	CASSRWGGEQYF
TRBV19	-	TRBD1	TRBJ2-7	TGTGCCAGTAGTCGGGGACAGGGATCCTACGAGCAGTACTTC	CASSRGQGSYEQYF
TRBV6-5	-	TRBD2	TRBJ2-7	TGTGCCACCCGTACGAGCGGGGGGGCCCGCGAGCAGTACTTC	CATRTSGGAREQYF
TRBV11-3	once	TRBD1	TRBJ1-1	TGTGCCAGCAGCCCGTTTACAGGGGGGTCCAACACTGAAGCTTTCTTT	CASSPFTGGSNTEAFF
TRBV5-1	few	-	TRBJ1-1	TGCGCCAGCAGCTTGGCAGGGGCTCATCGGGACACTGAAGCTTTCTTT	CASSLAGAHRDTEAFF
TRBV6-5	-	TRBD2	TRBJ2-7	TGTGCCAGCAGCCGACTAGCCTCCTACGAGCAGTACTTC	CASSRLASYEQYF
TRBV18	few	-	TRBJ2-1	TGTGCCAGCACCCTCACAGAGACCTACAATGAGCAGTTCTTC	CASTLTETYNEQFF
TRBV2	few	-	TRBJ2-5	TGTGCCAGCAGTCTACGGTTAAGCGAGACCCAGTACTTC	CASSLRLSETQYF
TRBV5-1	-	TRBD2	TRBJ2-5	TGCGCCAGCAGCCGAGGACTAGCGGGGGGGCCGGGGTACCAAGAGACCCAGTACTTC	CASSRGLAGGPGYQETQYF
TRBV6-1	once	TRBD1	TRBJ1-1	TGTGCCAGCATCATGGGGACAGTTAACACTGAAGCTTTCTTT	CASIMGTVNTEAFF
TRBV6-4	-	TRBD2	TRBJ2-3	TGTGCCAGCAGTGACTCGACTAGCGGGGGCCGCACAGATACGCAGTATTTT	CASSDSTSGGRTDTQYF
TRBV2	-	-	TRBJ2-5	TGTGCCTCAAACCGGGGGGCCGAGACCCAGTACTTC	CASNRGAETQYF
TRBV2	-	-	TRBJ2-2	TGTGCCAGCAGTGTAGAATCGGGCGGGGAGCTGTTTTTT	CASSVESGGELFF
TRBV11-1	-	TRBD1	TRBJ2-7	TGTGCCAGCAGCTCCGACAGGGGAGGCCACGAGCAGTACTTC	CASSSDRGGHEQYF
TRBV6-6	-	-	TRBJ1-5	TGTGCCAGCAGTTACTCGGAGTGGCAGCCCCAGCATTTT	CASSYSEWQPQHF
TRBV6-5	-	-	TRBJ2-7	TGTGCCAGCAGCCCTGAGGCAGTGATATCCTACGAGCAGTACTTC	CASSPEAVISYEQYF
TRBV6-1	-	TRBD2	TRBJ2-3	TGTGCCAGCGGCGGGAGGGCCCCAGATACGCAGTATTTT	CASGGRAPDTQYF
TRBV7-2	-	TRBD1	TRBJ2-3	TGTGCCAGCAGCTCAGGACAGGAGCGGTGGGCAGATACGCAGTATTTT	CASSSGQERWADTQYF
TRBV6-1	few	TRBD2	TRBJ2-2	TGTGCCAGCAGTGATGTGGTAGGCGCGGGGGGCACCGGGGAGCTGTTTTTT	CASSDVVGAGGTGELFF
TRBV5-1	once	-	TRBJ2-5	TGCGCCAGCAGCTTGGCCAGGCCGAACCAAGAGACCCAGTACTTC	CASSLARPNQETQYF
TRBV19	-	TRBD1	TRBJ2-7	TGTGCCAGTAGGCGGTCGTTTCAGACAGGGGACAACGAGCAGTACTTC	CASRRSFQTGDNEQYF
TRBV7-9	-	-	TRBJ2-7	TGTGCCAGCAGCCACGGCGGTAGGGGCGAATACGAGCAGTACTTC	CASSHGGRGEYEQYF
TRBV7-9	-	-	TRBJ2-2	TGTGCCAGCAGCTGGGGACAAGGGAACACCGGGGAGCTGTTTTTT	CASSWGQGNTGELFF
TRBV19	-	-	TRBJ2-7	TGTGCCAGTAGCCCCCTTTTGCAAGGGGCGCAGTACTTC	CASSPLLQGAQYF